These 9 T cell receptor beta chains came from one sample sequenced in a study of CD8+ T cells in alopecia areata. Treatment defined: oral pan-JAK inhibitor, 5-10 mg twice daily. Sequencing relied on a cDNA template that was reverse transcribed from extracted RNA. The protocol was immunoSEQ multiplex PCR, while the TCRdb copy is restricted to in-frame clones and leaves out a portion. The table shows 64,000 or so clones, with just over 45% occurring only once. The specimen was CD8+ T cells sorted from blood, collected at roughly week 38, from a patient treated with tofacitinib. These receptors were taken from a human donor with alopecia areata.

The CDR3 sequence: CAWSGPGQHNEQFF. The DNA for the CDR3 is TGTGCCTGGAGTGGGCCGGGACAGCACAATGAGCAGTTCTTC. The chain links TRBV30 to TRBJ2-1, with 7 bases aligning to TRBD1. The CDR3 extends over 14 amino acids. Germline V gene lookup returns CDR1 GTSNPN and CDR2 SVGIG (reference sequence). Trimming took 1 base from V and 5 from J; bases not matched to a gene: 5.

This clone was counted between two and nine times. The CDR3 nucleotides are TGCAGCGTTTCTGACTACGAGCAGTACTTC. It yields the protein CSVSDYEQYF. This sequence joins TRBV29-1 and TRBJ2-7; D not certain. This CDR3 contains 10 residues. Trimming left V 5 bases short and J 3 bases short, with 5 bases between. The germline V gene has CDR1 SQVTM and CDR2 ANQGSEA.

The rearrangement uses TRBV7-9 and TRBJ2-1, with D hard to call. V lost 1 base and J 5 bases, leaving 6 bases between the germline ends. CDR1 is SEHNR and CDR2 is FQNEAQ in the germline V gene (reference sequence). The CDR3 has 13 amino acids. CDR3 DNA: TGTGCCAGCAGCTTAGGGATCAACAATGAGCAGTTCTTC. It specifies CASSLGINNEQFF.

The V gene is TRBV25-1, the J gene TRBJ2-5, with TRBD2 matching 13 bases. Germline CDR1 reads MGHDK; CDR2 reads SYGVNS. This CDR3 has 15 residues. The ends lost 5 bases at V and 4 bases at J; junction bases unmatched: 4. CDR3 DNA sequence: TGTGCCAGCAGTCCGGGACTAGCGGGATTAGAGACCCAGTACTTC. It encodes CASSPGLAGLETQYF.

This clone was seen at least ten times. The gene calls are TRBV4-3 and TRBJ2-6; the match to TRBD1 covers 7 bases. CDR1 is LGHNA, CDR2 YSLEER, per germline. The CDR3 contains 16 residues. After removal of 4 bases from V and 4 bases from J, the junction contained 7 bases not matched to a gene. CDR3 DNA sequence: TGCGCCAGCAGCCCTACGACAGGGTCAGGGGCCAACGTCCTGACTTTC. Translating gives CASSPTTGSGANVLTF.

This clone has only a few counts. The V gene is TRBV29-1, the J gene TRBJ2-7; TRBD2 might be the D (5 bases). Germline V gives CDR1 SQVTM, CDR2 ANQGSEA. The CDR3 sequence is 13 residues long. V was trimmed by 6 bases and J by 1 base, leaving 13 bases between them. In nucleotides, the CDR3 is TGCAGCGTCGGGTTCGGGGTTTCCTACGAGCAGTACTTC. This gives the protein CSVGFGVSYEQYF.

The V call is TRBV27, the J call TRBJ1-2; the D is unclear. The CDR3 length is 13 residues. Germline loops: CDR1 MNHEY, CDR2 SMNVEV (reference sequence). The germline V and J ends were trimmed by 0 bases and 8 bases, with 10 bases remaining between them. CDR3 region: CASSLSASAGYTF. The CDR3 DNA is TGTGCCAGCAGTTTATCCGCCTCTGCGGGCTACACCTTC.

The CDR3 nucleotides read TGCGCCAGCAGCCCTACCTCGACCCGTGGGGATCAGCCCCAGCATTTT. It codes for CASSPTSTRGDQPQHF. The V call is TRBV4-1, the J call TRBJ1-5, with unresolved D. Germline lookup yields CDR1 MGHRA and CDR2 YSYEKL. This CDR3 region has 16 residues. Trimming took off 4 bases at V and 5 bases at J, with 18 bases between the two ends.

This chain uses TRBV4-2 with TRBJ2-1, with TRBD2 identical over 7 bases. Germline-derived CDR1 and CDR2 are LGHNA and YNFKEQ. The CDR3 sequence is 16 residues long. The V and J ends lost 0 bases and 0 bases, in that order; junction bases with no gene match: 2. Written as DNA, the CDR3 is TGTGCCAGCAGCCAAGAGGCTAGCGGCTCCTACAATGAGCAGTTCTTC. Residues: CASSQEASGSYNEQFF.